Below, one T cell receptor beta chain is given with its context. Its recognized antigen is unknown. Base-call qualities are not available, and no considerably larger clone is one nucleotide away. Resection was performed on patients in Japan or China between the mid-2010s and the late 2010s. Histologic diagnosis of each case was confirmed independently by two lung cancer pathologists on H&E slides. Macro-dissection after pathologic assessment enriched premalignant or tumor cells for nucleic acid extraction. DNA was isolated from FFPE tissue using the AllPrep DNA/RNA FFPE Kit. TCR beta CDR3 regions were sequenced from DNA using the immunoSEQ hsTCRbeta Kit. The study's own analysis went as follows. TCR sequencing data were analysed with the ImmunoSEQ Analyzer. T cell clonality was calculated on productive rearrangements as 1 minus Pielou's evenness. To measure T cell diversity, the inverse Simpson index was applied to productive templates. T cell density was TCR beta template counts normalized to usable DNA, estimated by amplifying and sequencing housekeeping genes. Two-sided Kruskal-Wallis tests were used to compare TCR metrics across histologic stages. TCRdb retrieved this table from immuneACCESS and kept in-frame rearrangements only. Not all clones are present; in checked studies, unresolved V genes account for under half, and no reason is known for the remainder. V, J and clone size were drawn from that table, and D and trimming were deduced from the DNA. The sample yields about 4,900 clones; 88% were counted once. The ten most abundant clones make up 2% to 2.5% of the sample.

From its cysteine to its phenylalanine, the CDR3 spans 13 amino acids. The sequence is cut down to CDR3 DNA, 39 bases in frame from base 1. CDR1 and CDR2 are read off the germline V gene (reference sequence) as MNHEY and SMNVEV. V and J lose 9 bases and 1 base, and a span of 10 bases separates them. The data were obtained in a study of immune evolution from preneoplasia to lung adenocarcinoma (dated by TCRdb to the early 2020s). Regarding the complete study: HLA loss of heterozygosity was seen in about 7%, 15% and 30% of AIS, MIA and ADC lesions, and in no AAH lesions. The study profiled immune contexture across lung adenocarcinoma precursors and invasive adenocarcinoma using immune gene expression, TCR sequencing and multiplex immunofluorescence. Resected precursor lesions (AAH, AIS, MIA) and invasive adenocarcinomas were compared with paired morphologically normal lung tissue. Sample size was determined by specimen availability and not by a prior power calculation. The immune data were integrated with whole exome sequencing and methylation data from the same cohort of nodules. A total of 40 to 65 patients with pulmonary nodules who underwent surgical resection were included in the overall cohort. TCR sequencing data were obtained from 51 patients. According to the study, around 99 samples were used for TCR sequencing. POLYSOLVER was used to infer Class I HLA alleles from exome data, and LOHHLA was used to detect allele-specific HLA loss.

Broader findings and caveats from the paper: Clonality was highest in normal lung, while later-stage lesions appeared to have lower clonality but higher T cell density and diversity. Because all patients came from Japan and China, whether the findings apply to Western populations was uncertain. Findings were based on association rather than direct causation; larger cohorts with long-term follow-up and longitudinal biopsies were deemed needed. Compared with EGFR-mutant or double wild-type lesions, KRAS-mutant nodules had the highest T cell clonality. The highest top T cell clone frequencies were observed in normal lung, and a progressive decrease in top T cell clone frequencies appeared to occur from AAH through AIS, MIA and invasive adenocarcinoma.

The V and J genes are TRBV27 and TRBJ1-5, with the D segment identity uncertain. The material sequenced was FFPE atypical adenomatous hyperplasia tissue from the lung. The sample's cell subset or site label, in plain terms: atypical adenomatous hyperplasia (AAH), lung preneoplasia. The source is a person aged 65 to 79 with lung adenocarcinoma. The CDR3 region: CARIRESNQPQHF. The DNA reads TGTGCCAGGATCCGGGAGAGCAATCAGCCCCAGCATTTT.